The 20 T cell receptor gamma chains below all came from one sample that was sequenced in a study of gamma-delta chains in newborns, infants, children. TCRdb ran CATT on the reads. The sample shows 1,100 or so gamma-chain clones, approximately 51% of them seen only once. The material sequenced was blood. These receptors came from a child who was a newborn, infant or young child, either healthy, febrile or measles-vaccinated (not recorded which).

The chain links TRGV9 to TRGJP. The J gene is not listed in TCRdb, so it was assigned here from a DNA match to germline. The V segment lost 2 bases and the J segment 7 bases; nucleotides outside the gene matches: 11. The germline V gene has CDR1 GITISATS and CDR2 ISYDGTV (reference sequence). The CDR3 has 18 residues. The CDR3 loop is CALWEGPALELGKKIKVF. CDR3 coding DNA: TGTGCCTTGTGGGAGGGTCCGGCACTCGAGTTGGGCAAAAAAATCAAGGTATTT.

To note about this clone: Additional DNA sequences in this sample encode the identical CDR3. Here the CDR3 reads CALWEVRPQELGKKIKVF. The CDR3 nucleotides are TGTGCCTTGTGGGAGGTGCGTCCGCAAGAGTTGGGCAAAAAAATAAAGGTATTT. For the V gene the call is TRGV9; the J gene has no call. The CDR3 extends over 18 amino acids. Looked up from germline, CDR1 is GITISATS and CDR2 is ISYDGTV (reference sequence).

This chain connects TRGV9 to TRGJ1 or TRGJ2. This CDR3 comprises 11 residues. The germline V gene has CDR1 GITISATS and CDR2 ISYDGTV (reference sequence). Trimming at V came to 3 bases and at J to 8 bases, leaving 4 bases not matched to a gene. CDR3 DNA: TGTGCCTTGTGGGAGTCCCATAAGAAACTCTTT. Translated: CALWESHKKLF.

As DNA, the CDR3 is TGTGCCACCTGGGACGGCCTTTGGGAGAAACTCTTT. It yields the protein CATWDGLWEKLF. V and J are TRGV2 and TRGJ1 or TRGJ2. No J gene is reported in TCRdb; it was inferred here by comparing the DNA with germline. This CDR3 comprises 12 residues. Looked up from germline, CDR1 is EGSNGY and CDR2 is YDSYNSKV. V was clipped by 1 base and J by 11 bases; unmatched bases: 8.

This chain's CDR3 is CALWEAEDAGLGKKIKVF. Here the CDR3 DNA reads TGTGCCTTGTGGGAGGCCGAAGACGCTGGGTTGGGCAAAAAAATCAAGGTATTT. The rearrangement joins TRGV9 to TRGJP. Germline matching of the DNA provided the J gene here, since TCRdb leaves it blank. V lost 2 bases, J lost 9 bases, and 13 bases stayed unmatched. The CDR3 extends over 18 amino acids. Per germline, CDR1 GITISATS and CDR2 ISYDGTV (reference sequence).

Of note for this clone: This is likely an artifact of a read error, given a far larger clone one base away. The sample holds other DNA sequences that translate to the same CDR3. V and J are TRGV9 and TRGJP. The J gene was missing in TCRdb and was found by matching the end of the DNA to germline. The CDR3 contains 16 residues. V lost 2 bases to trimming and J lost 2 bases; unmatched junction nucleotides: 0. Germline CDR1 GITISATS, CDR2 ISYDGTV (reference sequence). CDR3 DNA: TGTGCCTTGTGGGAGGGGCAAGAGTTGGGCAAAAAAATCAAGGTATTT. This codes for CALWEGQELGKKIKVF.

Only a few counts were recorded for this clone. This CDR3 is also generated by other DNA sequences in the sample. The J gene is TRGJP, the V gene TRGV9. The J gene is absent in TCRdb and was assigned here via DNA matching to germline. The CDR3 is made up of 17 amino acids. CDR1 and CDR2 (germline): GITISATS, ISYDGTV (reference sequence). The J segment lost 5 bases and the V segment lost 0 bases, leaving 4 bases of the junction unmatched. This chain's CDR3 is CALWEVRKELGKKIKVF. CDR3 sequence (DNA): TGTGCCTTGTGGGAGGTGCGAAAAGAGTTGGGCAAAAAAATCAAGGTATTT.

In regard to this clone: A read error may produce the germline difference seen at one junction end. The gene calls are TRGV9 and TRGJ1 or TRGJ2. Germline matching of the DNA provided the J gene here, since TCRdb leaves it blank. Germline CDR1 reads GITISATS; CDR2 reads ISYDGTV (reference sequence). The CDR3 contains 14 residues. The CDR3 DNA reads as TGTGCCCTGTGGGAGGTGCGCCATTATTATAAGAAACTCTTT. This translates into CALWEVRHYYKKLF.

Concerning this clone itself: This sample includes further DNA sequences coding for the same CDR3. The chain couples TRGV9 to TRGJP. Here the J gene was assigned by germline matching of the DNA, as TCRdb has none. There are 17 residues in the CDR3. Germline CDR1 reads GITISATS; CDR2 reads ISYDGTV (reference sequence). Trimming cost V 3 bases and J 5 bases; bases outside gene matches: 7. The DNA for the CDR3 is TGTGCCTTGTGGGAGACGGGGGAAGAGTTGGGCAAAAAAATCAAGGTATTT. This codes for CALWETGEELGKKIKVF.

The chain employs TRGV4 and TRGJP1. Germline matching of the DNA provided the J gene here, since TCRdb leaves it blank. Looked up from germline, CDR1 is EGSTGY and CDR2 is YDSYTSSV. After removal of 4 bases from V and 0 bases from J, the junction contained 2 bases not matched to a gene. The CDR3 loop spans 14 amino acids. The CDR3 sequence: CATWEYTTGWFKIF. CDR3 DNA: TGTGCCACCTGGGAGTATACCACTGGTTGGTTCAAGATATTT.

The chain recombines TRGV9 with TRGJP. The J gene is not listed in TCRdb, so it was assigned here from a DNA match to germline. The CDR3 is 16 residues long. CDR1 and CDR2 from the germline V gene are GITISATS and ISYDGTV (reference sequence). V shed 3 bases and J 11 bases; nucleotides not matched to a gene: 10. This CDR3 reads CALWESELLGKKIKVF. The DNA for the CDR3 is TGTGCCTTGTGGGAGTCTGAATTGCTGGGCAAAAAAATCAAGGTATTT.

The J gene is TRGJP, the V gene TRGV9. TCRdb does not report a J gene; here it was assigned by matching the DNA to germline references. CDR1 GITISATS and CDR2 ISYDGTV come from the germline V gene (reference sequence). The V and J ends lost 0 bases and 6 bases, in that order; junction bases with no gene match: 8. CDR3 size: 18 residues. The CDR3 DNA is TGTGCCTTGTGGGAGGTGCATTTAGCAGAGTTGGGCAAAAAAATCAAGGTATTT. This sequence encodes CALWEVHLAELGKKIKVF.

As concerns this clone: This sample includes further DNA sequences coding for the same CDR3. The chain joins TRGV9 to TRGJP. The J gene is absent in TCRdb and was assigned here via DNA matching to germline. CDR1 is GITISATS, CDR2 ISYDGTV, per germline (reference sequence). V dropped 1 base and J dropped 7; count of bases not matched to a gene: 7. The CDR3 has 17 residues. The CDR3 is CALWEVRKELGKKIKVF. The CDR3 DNA reads TGTGCCTTGTGGGAGGTAAGGAAGGAGTTGGGCAAAAAAATCAAGGTATTT.

The chain couples TRGV9 to TRGJP. TCRdb gives no J gene; it was assigned here by matching the DNA to germline. Germline-derived CDR1 and CDR2 are GITISATS and ISYDGTV (reference sequence). With 0 bases clipped from V and 7 bases from J, the junction kept 6 bases outside the gene matches. The CDR3 totals 17 residues. The CDR3 sequence is CALWEVPPELGKKIKVF. The CDR3 DNA reads as TGTGCCTTGTGGGAGGTGCCCCCTGAGTTGGGCAAAAAAATCAAGGTATTT.

This chain joins TRGV2 and TRGJ1 or TRGJ2. TCRdb lists no J gene, so it was determined here by aligning the DNA to germline. CDR3 length: 12 amino acids. V gave up 0 bases and J gave up 8 bases; unmatched junction bases: 4. CDR1 is EGSNGY, CDR2 YDSYNSKV, per germline. This CDR3 reads CATWDGTDKKLF. The CDR3 DNA is TGTGCCACCTGGGACGGGACCGATAAGAAACTCTTT.

Of note for this clone: The sample has other DNA sequences that encode this CDR3 too. The genes are TRGV9 and TRGJP. TCRdb lists no J gene, so it was determined here by aligning the DNA to germline. The CDR3 is 18 amino acids. The V gene end was trimmed by 0 bases and the J gene end by 4 bases; junction bases not matched to a gene: 6. Per germline, CDR1 GITISATS and CDR2 ISYDGTV (reference sequence). The CDR3 sequence is CALWEVPSQELGKKIKVF. Here the CDR3 DNA reads TGTGCCTTGTGGGAGGTGCCCTCACAAGAGTTGGGCAAAAAAATCAAGGTATTT.

As concerns this clone: Other DNA sequences in the same sample also yield this CDR3. The chain couples TRGV9 to TRGJP. The J gene, not given by TCRdb, was assigned here from a germline match of the nucleotide sequence. Germline CDR1 and CDR2: GITISATS and ISYDGTV (reference sequence). V lost 3 bases and J lost 10; bases outside the gene matches: 0. The length of the CDR3 is 13 residues. The DNA for the CDR3 is TGTGCCTTGTGGGAGTTGGGCAAAAAAATCAAGGTATTT. This sequence encodes CALWELGKKIKVF.

This clone has more than one count but fewer than ten. This may come from a read error, since a much larger clone is one base off. The same CDR3 arises from other DNA sequences in this sample as well. V usage is TRGV9 and J usage is TRGJP. TCRdb leaves out the J gene; it was filled in here by matching the DNA to germline. Germline CDR1 is GITISATS and CDR2 is ISYDGTV (reference sequence). Germline trimming cut 4 bases from V and 4 bases from J; bases unmatched to any gene: 1. This CDR3 spans 15 amino acids. For the CDR3, the DNA is TGTGCCTTGTGGGACCAAGAGTTGGGCAAAAAAATCAAGGTATTT. It encodes CALWDQELGKKIKVF.

The chain couples TRGV9 to TRGJP1. No J segment appears in TCRdb, so it was assigned here by matching the sequence to germline. Germline CDR1 and CDR2: GITISATS and ISYDGTV (reference sequence). The J segment lost 6 bases and the V segment lost 0 bases, leaving 10 bases of the junction unmatched. The CDR3 has 16 residues. The DNA for the CDR3 is TGTGCCTTGTGGGAGGTGAAGAGGTACTCTGGTTGGTTCAAGATATTT. It translates to CALWEVKRYSGWFKIF.

As to this clone: The sample holds other DNA sequences that translate to the same CDR3. No J gene was called, and the V gene is TRGV9. CDR1 is GITISATS and CDR2 is ISYDGTV in the germline V gene (reference sequence). This CDR3 is built from 17 residues. CDR3 bases: TGTGCCTTGTGGGAGGTGCGAAAAGAGTTGGGCAAAAAAATAAAGGTATTT. Amino acid sequence: CALWEVRKELGKKIKVF.